This entry lists 22 T cell receptor beta chains sequenced from one sample in a study of CD8+CD57+ T cells in acquired aplastic anemia listed by TCRdb under 2018. Expansion of CD8+CD57+ cells had been shown by flow cytometry in the patients chosen for sequencing. The reads were generated on an Illumina HiSeq 2000. Profiling of TCR beta VDJ combinations and CDR3 sequences used genomic DNA as the template. TCRdb redid the processing of the public reads, applying fastp at Q25 and MiXCR, and retained in-frame beta chains. Rows with one shared CDR3 protein collapse into an entry with the most common genes and DNA. This sample has more than 150,000 distinct CDR3 sequences in its table, and around 43% of those were observed once. The ten most abundant clones make up 2.5% to 4% of the sample. The sequencing input was sorted CD4+, CD8+, or CD8+CD57+ T cells (not recorded which) from PBMCs. Every receptor here comes from a human donor with aplastic anemia.

This chain links TRBV7-6 with TRBJ2-7, with D possibly matching TRBD2 (5 bases). The CDR3 is 12 residues long. Trimming took 6 bases from V and 7 from J, leaving 13 bases between them. The germline V gene encodes CDR1 SGHVS and CDR2 FNYEAQ. DNA of the CDR3: TGTGCCAGCAGACTGGCTACGGGGGAGCAGTACTTC. Its protein product is CASRLATGEQYF.

The chain carries TRBV29-1 and TRBJ2-1; weak D call: TRBD1 (5 bases). The CDR3 runs to 11 residues. Germline CDR1 and CDR2: SQVTM and ANQGSEA. Trimming pared 2 bases from V and 12 bases from J, leaving 11 bases between. CDR3 loop: CSVEPGRGQFF. DNA for the CDR3: TGCAGCGTTGAACCAGGGCGCGGGCAGTTCTTC.

This clonotype came up many times. The chain combines TRBV6-1 with TRBJ1-1, with TRBD1 as a possible D gene (6 bases). This CDR3 comprises 13 residues. V was shortened by 8 bases and J by 4 bases, with 14 bases between the two germline ends. The germline gives CDR1 MNHNS, CDR2 SASEGT. The CDR3 loop reads CASEGVVSTEAFF. CDR3 nucleotide sequence: TGTGCCAGCGAGGGGGTGGTGAGCACTGAAGCTTTCTTT.

CDR3 residues: CASSVGTGKVPYEQYV. In DNA, the CDR3 is TGCGCCAGCAGCGTAGGGACAGGGAAGGTACCCTACGAGCAGTACGTC. The J gene is TRBJ2-7, the V gene TRBV9, with 9 positions matching TRBD1. The CDR3 totals 16 residues. Germline V gene lookup returns CDR1 SGDLS and CDR2 YYNGEE.

This clonotype was seen at least ten times. The chain joins TRBV6-2 or TRBV6-3 to TRBJ1-5, with 7 positions matching TRBD1. This CDR3 region has 15 residues. V shed 5 bases, J shed 1 base, and the junction held 5 bases outside the gene matches. Germline CDR1 is MNHEY and CDR2 is SVGEGT. CDR3 DNA sequence: TGTGCCAGCAGTGACAGGGTTCGAAGCAATCAGCCCCAGCATTTT. This codes for CASSDRVRSNQPQHF.

In its sample, this clonotype was seen once. The chain combines TRBV20-1 with TRBJ2-5; 7 bases are shared with TRBD1. The J segment lost 3 bases and the V segment lost 1 base, leaving 5 bases of the junction unmatched. The germline CDR1 and CDR2 sequences are DFQATT and SNEGSKA (reference sequence). The CDR3 extends over 14 amino acids. CDR3 sequence: CSARVQGTEETQYF. CDR3 coding DNA: TGCAGTGCTAGAGTACAGGGGACGGAAGAGACCCAGTACTTC.

The chain employs TRBV10-1 and TRBJ1-6; D not certain. The V end lost 4 bases, the J end lost 7 bases, and 8 bases lay between the germline ends. The CDR3 sequence is 13 residues long. CDR1 is WNHNN and CDR2 is SYGVQD in the germline V gene (reference sequence). DNA of the CDR3: TGCGCCAGCAGTGCCGCCAAGAATTCACCCCTCCACTTT. Encoded protein: CASSAAKNSPLHF.

The DNA for the CDR3 is TGCAGTGCTCCAGACCCTAGCGGGGGTTACGAGCAGTACTTC. It specifies CSAPDPSGGYEQYF. This chain joins TRBV20-1 and TRBJ2-7; 10 positions match TRBD2. CDR1 is DFQATT and CDR2 is SNEGSKA in the germline V gene (reference sequence). The V gene end was trimmed by 5 bases and the J gene end by 4 bases; junction bases not matched to a gene: 8. The CDR3 extends over 14 amino acids.

This clonotype was counted at least ten times. The CDR3 coding sequence is TGCGCCAGCCGTCCGCGGGGGGGGAGTTACGAGCAGTACTTC. It encodes CASRPRGGSYEQYF. The rearrangement links TRBV5-1 to TRBJ2-7; TRBD2 matches 9 bases. Germline V gives CDR1 SGHRS, CDR2 YFSETQ. Losses at the gene ends were 7 bases for V and 4 bases for J; bases not matched to a gene: 9. There are 14 residues in the CDR3.

At least ten counts were recorded for this clonotype. The genes are TRBV24-1 and TRBJ1-1; 8 bases are shared with TRBD1. V gave up 4 bases and J gave up 1 base; unmatched junction bases: 4. CDR1 is KGHDR, CDR2 SFDVKD, per germline. This CDR3 has 15 residues. CDR3 nucleotides: TGTGCCACCAGTGACCCGGACAGGGAGAACACTGAAGCTTTCTTT. It translates to CATSDPDRENTEAFF.

This clonotype has ten or more counts. The chain carries TRBV5-1 and TRBJ1-1, with D possibly matching TRBD1 (6 bases). The V gene's germline CDR1 is SGHRS and CDR2 YFSETQ. This CDR3 region has 14 residues. Trimming left V 4 bases short and J 0 bases short, with 10 bases between. As DNA, the CDR3 is TGCGCCAGCAGCGAGGACAGCATGAACACTGAAGCTTTCTTT. It translates to CASSEDSMNTEAFF.

This clonotype was observed a single time. The CDR3 DNA is TGTGCCACCAGCAGACAGGGGGGGTACGAGCAGTACTTC. Its translation: CATSRQGGYEQYF. The chain links TRBV15 to TRBJ2-7; tentatively, D is TRBD1 or TRBD2 (7 bases each). The CDR3 sequence is 13 residues long. CDR1 is LNHNV, CDR2 YYDKDF, per germline (reference sequence). Trimming stripped 2 bases from V and 4 bases from J, with 9 bases between.

This clonotype was observed at least ten times. This chain uses TRBV7-2 with TRBJ1-3; D not certain. The CDR3 is made up of 16 amino acids. V was clipped by 4 bases and J by 4 bases, with 17 bases between them. Germline CDR1 SGHTA, CDR2 FQGNSA. The CDR3 nucleotides read TGTGCCAGCAGCTCAGGCTTGAGCGGGAGAGGAAACACCATATATTTT. Protein product: CASSSGLSGRGNTIYF.

This chain joins TRBV24-1 and TRBJ2-2; D is ambiguous. Germline CDR1 reads KGHDR; CDR2 reads SFDVKD. This CDR3 has 12 residues. Trimming removed 3 bases from V and 13 bases from J, with 11 bases in between. For the CDR3, the DNA is TGTGCCACCAGTGATAGGGTGCCGGCGCTGTTTTTT. Translated, it gives CATSDRVPALFF.

V is TRBV3-1 and J is TRBJ1-6, with 10 bases fitting TRBD1. The CDR3 has 18 residues. J lost 6 bases, V lost 1 base, and 9 bases had no gene match. Germline CDR1 LGHDT, CDR2 YNNKEL (reference sequence). CDR3 DNA: TGTGCCAGCAGCCAAGGGACAGGGGGGCCCTACCTTAATTCACCCCTCCACTTT. As protein: CASSQGTGGPYLNSPLHF. Full variable domain (remainder filled in from reference TRBV3-1 and TRBJ1-6): DTAVSQTPKYLVTQMGNDKSIKCEQNLGHDTMYWYKQDSKKFLKIMFSYNNKELIINETVPNRFSPKSPDKAHLNLHINSLELGDSAVYFCASSQGTGGPYLNSPLHFGNGTRLTVT.

The chain recombines TRBV15 with TRBJ1-1; perhaps TRBD1 as D (5 bases). This CDR3 is built from 13 residues. V was trimmed by 0 bases and J by 6 bases, leaving 8 bases between them. CDR1 LNHNV and CDR2 YYDKDF come from the germline V gene (reference sequence). The chain's CDR3 is CATSREGVAEAFF. The CDR3 coding sequence is TGTGCCACCAGCAGAGAAGGGGTCGCTGAAGCTTTCTTT.

The V call is TRBV9, the J call TRBJ2-2; no definite D call. The CDR3 is 12 residues long. The germline V and J ends were trimmed by 5 bases and 8 bases, with 10 bases remaining between them. CDR1 SGDLS and CDR2 YYNGEE come from the germline V gene. The CDR3, as DNA: TGTGCCAGCAGGCCCCCCGGGGGGGAGCTGTTTTTT. Its translation is CASRPPGGELFF.

J is TRBJ1-2 and V is TRBV20-1, with D unclear. The germline V gene has CDR1 DFQATT and CDR2 SNEGSKA (reference sequence). Trimming removed 5 bases from V and 2 bases from J, with 12 bases in between. The CDR3 covers 13 residues. The CDR3 DNA reads as TGCAGTGCTGCAGAGCAGACAAACTATGGCTACACCTTC. Amino acid sequence: CSAAEQTNYGYTF.

This clonotype was seen at least ten times. The chain joins TRBV9 to TRBJ2-6, with TRBD1 as a possible D gene (5 bases). V lost 4 bases and J 12 bases, leaving 14 bases between the germline ends. Germline assignment: CDR1 SGDLS and CDR2 YYNGEE. The CDR3 loop spans 13 amino acids. CDR3 residues: CASSIRVRGVLTF. The CDR3 DNA is TGTGCCAGCAGCATCAGGGTACGCGGCGTCCTGACTTTC.

This chain uses TRBV11-2 with TRBJ2-7; D ambiguous. The V gene lost 5 bases and the J gene lost 5 bases, with 16 bases spanning the gap. The CDR3 spans 14 residues. Germline lookup yields CDR1 SGHAT and CDR2 FQNNGV. The CDR3 DNA reads as TGTGCCAGCAGCCAGACGGTTTTAGGAAACGAGCAGTACTTC. The encoded protein is CASSQTVLGNEQYF.

J is TRBJ1-1 and V is TRBV19; TRBD1 agrees at 8 bases. Germline values: CDR1 LNHDA, CDR2 SQIVND (reference sequence). The CDR3 spans 14 residues. Trimming at V came to 6 bases and at J to 5 bases, leaving 8 bases not matched to a gene. The CDR3 sequence: CASRNGQGGTEAFF. The CDR3 DNA is TGTGCCAGTAGGAACGGACAGGGTGGTACTGAAGCTTTCTTT.

This clonotype showed up many times. The chain combines TRBV16 with TRBJ1-5; D not resolved. This CDR3 is built from 12 residues. In germline, CDR1 is KGHSY, CDR2 FQNENV. V dropped 2 bases and J dropped 8 bases, with 7 bases sitting between them. The CDR3 protein is CASSQQREPQHF. DNA for the CDR3: TGTGCCAGCAGCCAACAGAGGGAGCCCCAGCATTTT.